This T cell receptor beta chain emerged from a study of metastatic and nonmetastatic thyroid tumors. Study-wide background: Malignant and benign thyroid patients had repertoires compared in peripheral blood and tumor or nodule tissue.

Each patient came to thyroid surgery without any prior treatment (of any kind). Study results and caveats: A significant increase in TCR beta diversity was reportedly seen in malignant thyroid tumors relative to benign nodules, in blood and tumor.

In germline, CDR1 is MRHNA, CDR2 SNTAGT. Trimming left V 3 bases short and J 1 base short, with 9 bases between. The CDR3 sequence is 14 residues long. This clone came up many times. The target antigen is unknown. Study processing details: It was from CDR3 differences across clinicopathological groups that a distant-metastasis classifier for papillary thyroid cancer was built. TCRdb ran MiXCR on the PCR reads. V and J calls and clone size were set by TCRdb, not the authors. The sample includes 24,000 or so clones, under 15% of them seen just once. Sequencing used blood. This chain joins TRBV6-4 and TRBJ1-1; unclear D gene. This TCR was recovered from a female donor with papillary thyroid cancer or a benign thyroid nodule (not recorded which). Some clones in this sample may be carry-over from other donors' samples. This CDR3 is CASSETQSNTEAFF. For the CDR3, the DNA is TGTGCCAGCAGTGAAACACAGTCGAACACTGAAGCTTTCTTT.